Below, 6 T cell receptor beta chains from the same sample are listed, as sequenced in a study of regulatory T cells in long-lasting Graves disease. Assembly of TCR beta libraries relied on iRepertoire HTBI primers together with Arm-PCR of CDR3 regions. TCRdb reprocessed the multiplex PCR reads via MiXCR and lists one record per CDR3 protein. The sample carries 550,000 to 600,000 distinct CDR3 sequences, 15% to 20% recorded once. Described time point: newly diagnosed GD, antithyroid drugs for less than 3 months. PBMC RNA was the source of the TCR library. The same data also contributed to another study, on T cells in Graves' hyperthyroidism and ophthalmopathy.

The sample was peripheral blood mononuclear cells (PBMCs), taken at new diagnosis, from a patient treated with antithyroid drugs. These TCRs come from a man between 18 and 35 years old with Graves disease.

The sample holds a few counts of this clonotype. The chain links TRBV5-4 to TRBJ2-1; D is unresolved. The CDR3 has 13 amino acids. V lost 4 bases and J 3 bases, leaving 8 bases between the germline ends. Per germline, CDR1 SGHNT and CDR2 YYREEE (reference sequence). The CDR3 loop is CASSLHNYNEQFF. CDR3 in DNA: TGTGCCAGCAGCCTGCACAACTACAATGAGCAGTTCTTC.

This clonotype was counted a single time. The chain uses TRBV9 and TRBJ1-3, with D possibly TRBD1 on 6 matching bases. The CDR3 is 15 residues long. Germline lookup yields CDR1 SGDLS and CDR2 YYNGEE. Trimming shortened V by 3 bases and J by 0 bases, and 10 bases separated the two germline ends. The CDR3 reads CASSAGADSGNTIYF. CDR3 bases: TGTGCCAGCAGCGCGGGGGCCGACTCTGGAAACACCATATATTTT.

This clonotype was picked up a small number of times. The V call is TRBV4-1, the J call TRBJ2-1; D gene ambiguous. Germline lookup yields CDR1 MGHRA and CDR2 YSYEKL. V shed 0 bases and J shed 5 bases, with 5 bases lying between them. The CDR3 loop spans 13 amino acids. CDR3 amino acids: CASSQDRDNEQFF. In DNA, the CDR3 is TGCGCCAGCAGCCAAGACCGGGACAATGAGCAGTTCTTC.

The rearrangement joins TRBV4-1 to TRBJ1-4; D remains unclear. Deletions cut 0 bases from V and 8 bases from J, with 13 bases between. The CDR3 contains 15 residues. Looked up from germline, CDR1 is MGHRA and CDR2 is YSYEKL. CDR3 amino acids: CASSQDAQPGEKLFF. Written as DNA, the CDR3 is TGCGCCAGCAGCCAAGATGCCCAACCGGGGGAAAAACTGTTTTTT.

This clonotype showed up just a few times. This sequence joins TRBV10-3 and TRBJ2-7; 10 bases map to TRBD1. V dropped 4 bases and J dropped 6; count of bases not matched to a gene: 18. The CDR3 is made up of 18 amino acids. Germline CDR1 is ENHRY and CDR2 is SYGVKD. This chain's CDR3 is CAISVGQGLGVGSSEQYF. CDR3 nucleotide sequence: TGTGCCATCAGTGTGGGACAGGGGTTGGGGGTTGGTTCTTCCGAGCAGTACTTC.

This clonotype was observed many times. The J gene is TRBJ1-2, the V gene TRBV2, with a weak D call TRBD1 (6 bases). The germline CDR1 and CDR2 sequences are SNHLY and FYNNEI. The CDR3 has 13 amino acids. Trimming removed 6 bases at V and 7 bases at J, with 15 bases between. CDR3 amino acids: CASSARGAAGYTF. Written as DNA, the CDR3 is TGTGCCAGCAGCGCACGGGGGGCGGCTGGCTACACCTTC.